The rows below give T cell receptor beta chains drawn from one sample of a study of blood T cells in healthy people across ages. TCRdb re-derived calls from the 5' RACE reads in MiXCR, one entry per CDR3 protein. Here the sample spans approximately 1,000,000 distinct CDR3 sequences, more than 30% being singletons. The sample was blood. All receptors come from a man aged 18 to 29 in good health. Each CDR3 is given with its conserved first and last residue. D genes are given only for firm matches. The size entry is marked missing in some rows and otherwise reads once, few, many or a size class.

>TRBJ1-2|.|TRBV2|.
TGTGCCGGGGGGGGGCAGGGCTCTTACTATGGCTACACCTTC
CAGGGQGSYYGYTF
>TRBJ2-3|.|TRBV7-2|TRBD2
TGTGCCAGCAGCCTACGACGCGGACTAGCGGGGGGGCAGAAGGATACGCAGTATTTT
CASSLRRGLAGGQKDTQYF
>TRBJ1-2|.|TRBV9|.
.
CASSVTGENTEAFFGQDANYGYTF
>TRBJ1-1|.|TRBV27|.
TGTGCCAGCAGTTCCCCCGTGGGGGCCACTGAAGCTTTCTTT
CASSSPVGATEAFF
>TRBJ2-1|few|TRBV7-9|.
TGTGCCAGCAGTCCCGTAGGGAGCTCCTACAATGAGCAGTTCTTC
CASSPVGSSYNEQFF
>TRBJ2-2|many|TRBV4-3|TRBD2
TGCGCCAGCAGCCAGGGTAGCGGGGAGGTCACCGGGGAGCTGTTTTTT
CASSQGSGEVTGELFF
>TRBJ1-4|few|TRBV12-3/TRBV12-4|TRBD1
TGTGCCAGCAGTGCCAGGGGGCGGGGTGCTAATGAAAAACTGTTTTTT
CASSARGRGANEKLFF
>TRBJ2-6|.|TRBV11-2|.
TGTGCCAGCAGCTTAAACCGTGTCGGCTCTGGGGCCAACGTCCTGACTTTC
CASSLNRVGSGANVLTF
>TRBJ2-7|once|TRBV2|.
TGTGCCCGCAGGGGAACTATTACAGGGATAACCGAGCAGTACTTC
CARRGTITGITEQYF
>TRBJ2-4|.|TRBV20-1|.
TGCAGTGCTAGAGATGGATCGAGGGGCAGGGTGAAAAACATTCAGTACTTC
CSARDGSRGRVKNIQYF
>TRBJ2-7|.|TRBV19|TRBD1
TGTGCCAGTAGTATGGGGACAGAACGGGGATACGAGCAGTACTTC
CASSMGTERGYEQYF
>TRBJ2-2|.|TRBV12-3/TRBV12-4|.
TGTGCCAGCAGTTTAGTTGACGGGGAGCTGTTTTTT
CASSLVDGELFF
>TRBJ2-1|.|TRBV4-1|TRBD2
TGCGCCAGCAGCCTTACTAGCGGGGGTCCTAATCCCTACAATGAGCAGTTCTTC
CASSLTSGGPNPYNEQFF
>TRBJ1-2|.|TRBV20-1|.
TGCAGTGCCAGAGACAGAAGAGACTATGGCTACACCTTC
CSARDRRDYGYTF
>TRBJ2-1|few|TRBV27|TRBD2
TGTGCCAGCAGTTTAAGGGCTAGCGGGGGGAACCGCAATGAGCAGTTCTTC
CASSLRASGGNRNEQFF
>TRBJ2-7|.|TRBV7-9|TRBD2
TGTGCCAGCAGCTTTTCTAGCGGGGCCTACGAGCAGTACTTC
CASSFSSGAYEQYF
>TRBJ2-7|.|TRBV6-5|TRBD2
TGTGCCAACAGACTAGCGGCGCACCGGGGCAATGAGCAGTACTTC
CANRLAAHRGNEQYF
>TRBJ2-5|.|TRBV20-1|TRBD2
TGCAGTGCCTTTCTAGCGGGGGCCCCTGTCCAAGAGACCCAGTACTTC
CSAFLAGAPVQETQYF
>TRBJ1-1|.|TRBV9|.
TGTGCCAGCAGCTCGTCCTCCGGGACAACGATAAACACTGAAGCTTTCTTT
CASSSSSGTTINTEAFF
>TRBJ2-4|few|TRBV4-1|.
TGCGCCAGCAGCCAACCTCAAGCCCTAACAGCCAAAAACATTCAGTACTTC
CASSQPQALTAKNIQYF
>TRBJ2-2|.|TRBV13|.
TGTGCCAGCAGCCGCACAGGGCTTAAAGACACCGGGGAGCTGTTTTTT
CASSRTGLKDTGELFF
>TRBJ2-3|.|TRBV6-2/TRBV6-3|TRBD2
TGTGCCAGCAGTACCCGGACTAGCGGGGGCTCCCGCACAGATACGCAGTATTTT
CASSTRTSGGSRTDTQYF
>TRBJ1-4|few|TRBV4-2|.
TGTGCCAGCAGCCAATCTACCCACAGGAGGGCTAATGAAAAACTGTTTTTT
CASSQSTHRRANEKLFF
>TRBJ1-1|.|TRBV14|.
TGTGCCAGCAGCCGCGCAGGGTTGAGTACTGAAGCTTTCTTT
CASSRAGLSTEAFF
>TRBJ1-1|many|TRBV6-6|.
TGTGCCAGCAGTTCCGGGCACACTGAAGCTTTCTTT
CASSSGHTEAFF
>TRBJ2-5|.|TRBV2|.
TGTGCCAGCAGTGTTGACGGGGGAAGATGGGAGACCCAGTACTTC
CASSVDGGRWETQYF
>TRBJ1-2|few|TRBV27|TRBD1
TGTGCCAGCAGTTTTCAGGGGGTATATGGCTACACCTTC
CASSFQGVYGYTF
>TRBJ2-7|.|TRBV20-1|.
TGCAGTGCTCAATTCCCCGGGACTCGGAATGAGCAGTACTTC
CSAQFPGTRNEQYF
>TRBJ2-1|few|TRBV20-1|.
TGCAGTGCTGCCTCCGGGACCATCCTCAATGAGCAGTTCTTC
CSAASGTILNEQFF
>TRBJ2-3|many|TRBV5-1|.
TGCGCCAGCAGCGAGGGGCGACTCACAGATACGCAGTATTTT
CASSEGRLTDTQYF
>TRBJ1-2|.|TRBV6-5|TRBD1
TGTGCCAGCAGTTACGGGCCAGGGGGGTACTATGGCTACACCTTC
CASSYGPGGYYGYTF
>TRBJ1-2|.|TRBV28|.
TGTGCCAGCAGGAAGCCACTCAACTATGGCTACACCTTC
CASRKPLNYGYTF
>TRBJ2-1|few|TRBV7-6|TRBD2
TGTGCCAGCAGCTTATCCCTAGCGGGGAACAATGAGCAGTTCTTC
CASSLSLAGNNEQFF
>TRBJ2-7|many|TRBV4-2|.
TGTGCCAGCAGAGACGAACTAGGTCTTACCTACGAGCAGTACTTC
CASRDELGLTYEQYF
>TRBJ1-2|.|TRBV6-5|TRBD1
TGTGCCAGCAGTCCCCGACAGGGGTCTTACTATGGCTACACCTTC
CASSPRQGSYYGYTF
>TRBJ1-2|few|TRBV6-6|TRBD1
TGTGCCAGCAGTTACGTTAAGACAGGGGATGGCTACACCTTC
CASSYVKTGDGYTF
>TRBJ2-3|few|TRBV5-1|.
TGCGCCAGCAGCTCCGGGGGCAGGGAGGATACGCAGTATTTT
CASSSGGREDTQYF
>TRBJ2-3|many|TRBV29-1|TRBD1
TGCAGCGTTGGGCAGGGGGATCCAGATACGCAGTATTTT
CSVGQGDPDTQYF
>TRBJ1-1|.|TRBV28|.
TGTGCCAGCAGTGAAAGGTCAAACACTGAAGCTTTCTTT
CASSERSNTEAFF
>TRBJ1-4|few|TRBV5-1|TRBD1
TGCGCCAGCAGGGAATCCGGGACAGGTACTGAAAAACTGTTTTTT
CASRESGTGTEKLFF
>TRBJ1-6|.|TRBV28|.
TGTGCCAGCAGCAGACGACAGGTTAATTCACCCCCCCACTTT
CASSRRQVNSPPHF
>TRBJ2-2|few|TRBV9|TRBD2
TGTGCCAGCAGCGTAGGTCCGACGGCGGGAGTCGGGGAGCTGTTTTTT
CASSVGPTAGVGELFF
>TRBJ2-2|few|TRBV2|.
TGTGCCAGCAGTGTGCAGCGCACCGGGGAGCTGTTTTTT
CASSVQRTGELFF
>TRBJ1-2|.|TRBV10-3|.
TGTGCCATCAGTAACCCCGACAGGCGTTCTAACTATGGCTACACCTTC
CAISNPDRRSNYGYTF
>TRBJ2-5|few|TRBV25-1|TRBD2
TGTGCCAGCCTACCGGGGAGCGGGGGGTTTGTAGAGACCCAGTACTTC
CASLPGSGGFVETQYF
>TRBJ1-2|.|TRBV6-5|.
TGTGCCAGCAGCCGAGGACCGGGCTATGGCTACACCTTC
CASSRGPGYGYTF
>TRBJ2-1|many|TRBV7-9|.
TGTGCCAGCAGCGCCCAAACTAGGACGGAGCAGTTCTTC
CASSAQTRTEQFF
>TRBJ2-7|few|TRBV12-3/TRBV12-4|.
TGTGCCAGCAGTTTAGCGGGGACATTTCCCTACAATGAGCAGTACTTC
CASSLAGTFPYNEQYF
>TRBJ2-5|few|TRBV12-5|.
TGTGCTAGTGGTTCTGGGGAGCGTGGCTGGAAGGAGACCCAGTACTTC
CASGSGERGWKETQYF
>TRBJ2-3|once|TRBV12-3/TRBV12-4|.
TGTGCCAGCAGTCGGCAGATTTTCACAGATACGCAGTATTTT
CASSRQIFTDTQYF
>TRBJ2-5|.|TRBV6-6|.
TGTGCCAGCAGCCCCTCTAAAGAGACCCAGTACTTC
CASSPSKETQYF
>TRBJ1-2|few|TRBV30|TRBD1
TGTGCCTGGAGTAGGGACAGTGAAATTCTCTATGGCTACACCTTC
CAWSRDSEILYGYTF
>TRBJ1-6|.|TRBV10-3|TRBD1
TGTGCCATCAGGGACGCTCCCCAGGGGGTTTCACCCCTCCACTTT
CAIRDAPQGVSPLHF
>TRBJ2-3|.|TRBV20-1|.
TGCAGTGCTGGCATCAGAAACACAGATACGCAGTATTTT
CSAGIRNTDTQYF
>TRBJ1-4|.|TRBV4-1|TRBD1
TGCGCCAGCAGCCAAGTAACAGGGGGCGAGGAAAAACTGTTTTTT
CASSQVTGGEEKLFF
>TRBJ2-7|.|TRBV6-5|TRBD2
TGTGCCAGCAGTTACTCTGCGGGGGAACCATACGAGCAGTACTTC
CASSYSAGEPYEQYF
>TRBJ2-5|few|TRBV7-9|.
TGTGCCAGCAGCTTAGGATTGGGGTCTCGGGAGACCCAGTACTTC
CASSLGLGSRETQYF